This T cell receptor (beta chain) was sequenced for a study of somatic mutations in T cells in chronic GVHD (dated by TCRdb to about 2020). For sorting, cells were stained with anti-CD3, anti-CD4, anti-CD8 and a Vbeta20 antibody from the IOTest Beta Mark kit and sorted on a FACSAria III to a purity above 99%. Mononuclear cells were isolated by Ficoll-Paque PLUS density gradient centrifugation from peripheral blood that had been collected in sodium heparin tubes. CD4+ Vbeta20+, CD4+ Vbeta20-, and CD8+ T cell fractions were FACS-sorted before TCRbeta deep sequencing. On this clone: Its antigen has not been determined. No clone much larger than this one lies a single base away; base qualities are absent.

The CDR3 numbers 13 residues from cysteine through phenylalanine. The entry retains the CDR3 DNA only, 39 bases that are in frame from base 1. Genomic DNA was isolated and then used for the TCRbeta deep sequencing. TCRbeta CDR3 sequencing and initial data processing were performed with the immunoSEQ assay as a commercial service. As for the original processing: Reads were demultiplexed, adapter and primer sequences were removed, similar clones were merged by frequency-ratio clustering, and V, D, J genes were annotated with IMGT. Drawn from immuneACCESS, this table holds only the in-frame rearrangements with V and J called that TCRdb kept. Clones are partly lost; checked studies trace under half to an unresolved V gene and leave the rest unexplained. The V and J calls and the clone size are those of that table, but D and trimming were determined from the DNA. The sample table shows about 13,000 clones, and roughly 75% are seen once. The leading ten clones occupy about a third of the sample.

Sequenced input: Vbeta20-negative CD4+ T cells from blood. Taken with the paper, the label for cell subset or site translates to: CD4+ T cells sorted as TCR Vbeta20 negative by flow cytometry. The chain is assembled from TRBV21-1 and TRBJ1-2; the table names TRBD1, a call not compared with the DNA. TRBV21-1 is a pseudogene. The sequence came from a male patient aged 50 to 59 with chronic graft-versus-host disease. After a transplant, some T cells may have been passed on by the graft donor. At the DNA level, the sequence is TGTGCCAGCCCCTGGACAGTCGGCCAAGGCTACACCTTC. The resulting protein is CASPWTVGQGYTF.